This T cell receptor (beta chain) was documented in a study of T cells after yellow fever vaccination. Findings of the study overall: Weaker overall, the secondary response nonetheless peaked faster (day 5 versus 15). Most clones from primary vaccination were detected again post-booster (just under 97% CD4, about 88% CD8).

For TCR, cDNA came from 5'RACE template switching, which added a universal primer site and UMIs. TCRdb processed the 5' RACE reads anew with MiXCR; each CDR3 protein has one entry. The sample comprises 350,000 or so distinct CDR3 sequences, approximately 8% of which are singletons, and about 16% rests with the top ten. Ten or more counts support this clonotype. Its specificity is unknown. The receptor comes from a man aged 18 to 30 who received the YFV17D yellow fever vaccine. Sequenced here: PBMCs, sampled approximately 40 days after the first yellow fever vaccination.

CDR3 DNA: TGTGCCAGCAGCTGGAGAACAGGACGGAGGCGATACAATGAGCAGTTCTTC. This gives the protein CASSWRTGRRRYNEQFF. This chain links TRBV5-6 with TRBJ2-1, with D perhaps given as TRBD1 or TRBD2 (5 bases each). Per germline, CDR1 SGHDT and CDR2 YYEEEE. This CDR3 is built from 17 residues. Trimming removed 3 bases from V and 4 bases from J, with 20 bases in between.